Listed here is a single T cell receptor beta chain. This clone's antigen is unknown. The sample holds no much larger clone one base away, and base qualities are not on file. This sample is drawn from a study of beta chain features in type 1 diabetes (dated by TCRdb to the late 2010s). Turning to the overall study: Mean age, gender distribution, total cell number and subset yield were not different between patients and healthy donors. A total of approximately 110,000,000 sorted cells were examined across all samples, and a strong correlation was observed between cell number per subset and RNA yield. The study compared TCRB repertoires of sorted circulating CD4+ T cell subsets between recently diagnosed type 1 diabetes patients and matched healthy donors. Naive and central memory subsets were obtained from all 30 or so donors, but regulatory and stem cell-like memory subsets were isolated from only 8 patients and roughly 8 healthy donors. Results the study describes overall, beyond this receptor: Because the HLA sub-analyses included only small numbers of individuals, any influence of HLA type on TCRB rearrangement was left unresolved. Naive, central memory and regulatory TCRB repertoires appeared more similar among patients than among healthy donors. In all four CD4+ subsets, TCRB CDR3 length was moderately but significantly shorter in type 1 diabetes patients. Fewer insertions and more nucleotide deletions at VDJ recombination sites were observed in patients with type 1 diabetes, implying thymic rearrangement abnormalities. Because cDNA rather than genomic DNA was sequenced, highly expressing activated cells could have been over-represented, although no difference in activation and CD3 levels was found between groups. Shorter templates might be favored by PCR, yet because patient and control samples were amplified and corrected together, any such skew would affect both groups equally.

All of the isolated RNA was reverse transcribed with the High Capacity cDNA Reverse Transcription Kit, so expressed TCRB transcripts were sequenced. Deep immunoSEQ sequencing was performed on naive, central memory and regulatory T cell samples, with an average of roughly 3.6 million total reads per sample. Sorted cells were lysed in RLT buffer, and RNA was extracted using DNase-treated RNeasy Micro or Mini kits according to cell number. Each cell subset was processed separately to prevent cross-contamination, with patient and healthy donor samples processed together. The immunoSEQ multiplex PCR was used to amplify TCRB sequences from cDNA, yielding 87-bp fragments that span the CDR3 region. Amplicons were sequenced on the Illumina HiSeq platform. The authors' analysis ran thus. PCR bias was computationally corrected using synthetic template baselines, reads within Hamming distance 2 were collapsed, and singletons that could not be merged were discarded. Reads were aligned against IMGT so that V, D and J genes, CDR3 length and insertions or deletions at six rearrangement sites could be assigned. Within each subset, clonotype counts were normalized to sorted cell number, after which true diversity and Gini coefficients were computed with the tcR R package. Repertoire sharing was quantified using the overlap coefficient calculated on TCRB nucleotide sequences. Imported from immuneACCESS, the table was reduced by TCRdb to in-frame sequences with V and J called. These copies leave out some clones; in studies compared against another copy, an unresolved V gene accounts for under half, and the cause of the remainder is not known. That table is the source of V, J and clone size, and D and trimming were worked out from the DNA. This sample gives about 180,000 clones in total; about 13% of them show up just once. The top ten clonotypes cover 0.62% of the sample.

The junction shows trimming of 6 bases on V and 3 bases on J, and the gene matches do not reach 6 bases of it. The germline V gene gives CDR1 as KGHSH and CDR2 as LQKENI. The CDR3 sequence holds 14 residues, the cysteine and phenylalanine included. Just CDR3 DNA is preserved here, 42 bases in frame from base 1. A single peripheral blood draw of approximately 0.11 L on average was collected from each donor into heparinised tubes. A BD FACSAria II and a panel including CD45RO, CCR7, CD25, CD127, CD95 and CD27 were used to sort naive, central memory, regulatory and stem cell-like memory CD4+ T cells. Every sorted population had a purity above 95%. PBMCs were isolated immediately by Lymphoprep density gradient centrifugation and stained directly without culture. To minimize batch effects, samples were stained and sorted in pairs, one healthy donor with one patient per experiment.

The sequencing input was central memory CD4+ T cells from blood. In this chain, TRBV18 is recombined with TRBJ2-3, and 7 bases in between align with TRBD1. This clonotype was obtained from a young woman in good health. The bases read TGTGCCAGCTCGATGAGACAGGGTACAGATACGCAGTATTTT. Translation gives CASSMRQGTDTQYF.